This T cell receptor (beta chain) was profiled in a study of CD8 T cells in ankylosing spondylitis (dated by TCRdb to about 2017). A note on the overall study: The study profiled T cell receptor beta repertoires in healthy donors and ankylosing spondylitis patients to find disease-linked TCR variants. Peripheral blood was sampled, and synovial fluid was additionally collected from ankylosing spondylitis patients. The full study cohort was made up of about 24 ankylosing spondylitis patients and roughly 100 healthy donors.

The study at large found these results: Some motif variants had previously been reported in the synovial fluid and blood of reactive arthritis patients, which suggests shared mechanisms of disease initiation. Blood from ankylosing spondylitis patients appeared to be characterized by a TCR beta motif made up of under ten highly homologous amino acid variants. Significant enrichment of the disease-linked clones was reported in matched synovial fluid samples from ankylosing spondylitis patients. The disease-linked clones had a CD8+ phenotype and were found at relatively low frequencies in peripheral blood.

Synovial fluid samples and blood samples obtained from the same ankylosing spondylitis patients were matched. The CDR3, cysteine through phenylalanine, is 12 amino acids long. Just CDR3 DNA is preserved here, 36 bases in frame from base 1. CDR1 and CDR2 are drawn from the germline V gene: MNHEY, SVGEGT. V sheds 6 bases and J sheds 1 base, leaving 6 bases between their ends. Sequenced using an Illumina HiSeq 2500. Quantitative 5'-RACE with molecular barcodes was used to prepare TCR beta libraries. The authors' pipeline ran thus. A new computational method, built on a probabilistic model of VDJ rearrangement, was used to identify disease-linked TCR variants. TCRdb cleaned the public reads at Q25 with fastp, built clones with MiXCR and kept in-frame beta chains. Identical CDR3 protein sequences are pooled into one entry, listed with their most common genes and DNA. What appears here as the V and J calls and clone size reflects TCRdb's work, not the paper's. This sample comprises around 150,000 distinct CDR3 sequences, under 35% of them detected only once. Over 5.5% of the sample belongs to the ten largest clones.

Concerning this clonotype itself: Its binding antigen is unknown. Base qualities were left out, and no much larger clone turns up one base away.

The chain couples TRBV6-2 or TRBV6-3 to TRBJ1-2; the D segment cannot be called with confidence. The sample was synovial fluid, either unsorted or a sorted T cell fraction (not recorded which). The source of this sequence is a male donor with ankylosing spondylitis. The DNA sequence follows: TGTGCCAGCAGAACGAGTAACTATGGCTACACCTTC. Its protein reads: CASRTSNYGYTF.